The 32 T cell receptor beta chains in this list originate from one sample, sequenced in a study of blood T cell repertoires in COVID-19. Only in-frame clones appear in the TCRdb table, and some are missing; sequencing was by immunoSEQ multiplex PCR. The data show approximately 100,000 clones, 75% to 90% seen once. Specimen: peripheral blood. Receptor source: an elderly woman with acute or convalescent COVID-19.

The CDR3 reads CASSQGVGQGEKLFF. The CDR3 region has the DNA TGTGCCAGCAGCCAAGGAGTAGGACAGGGTGAAAAACTGTTTTTT. The chain carries TRBV3-1 (or the pseudogene TRBV3-2) and TRBJ1-4; 8 positions match TRBD1. This CDR3 contains 15 residues. V lost 1 base to trimming and J lost 7 bases; unmatched junction nucleotides: 5. Per the germline V gene, CDR1 is LGHDT and CDR2 is YNNKEL (reference sequence).

This chain links TRBV10-3 with TRBJ2-7, with D uncertain. This CDR3 spans 13 amino acids. The germline V and J ends were trimmed by 3 bases and 2 bases, with 8 bases remaining between them. From germline, CDR1 is ENHRY and CDR2 SYGVKD. CDR3 protein: CAISDNGAYEQYF. Here the CDR3 DNA reads TGTGCCATCAGTGATAACGGAGCCTACGAGCAGTACTTC.

The chain is built from TRBV19 and TRBJ2-1; TRBD2 aligns across 14 bases. The CDR3 runs 18 residues. The germline gives CDR1 LNHDA, CDR2 SQIVND (reference sequence). The V gene end was trimmed by 10 bases and the J gene end by 7 bases; junction bases not matched to a gene: 18. The CDR3 nucleotides read TGTGCCACTACCAATTCGGGACTAGCGGGGGTCGCGACGAATGAGCAGTTCTTC. Translation: CATTNSGLAGVATNEQFF.

This sequence joins TRBV7-9 and TRBJ2-7; D is unclear. V lost 1 base, J lost 5 bases, and 6 bases lay in between. Germline V CDR1 and CDR2: SEHNR, FQNEAQ (reference sequence). There are 12 residues in the CDR3. The CDR3 region has the DNA TGTGCCAGCAGCTTAGAACGGGACGAGCAGTACTTC. It codes for CASSLERDEQYF.

This chain connects TRBV9 to TRBJ2-1; D is possibly TRBD2 (6 bases). Germline CDR1 is SGDLS and CDR2 is YYNGEE. The ends were cut back, 0 bases at V and 15 bases at J, with 19 bases in the middle. The CDR3 has 14 amino acids. CDR3 sequence: CASSVELAATSLFF. In DNA form, the CDR3 reads TGTGCCAGCAGCGTAGAGTTAGCGGCTACGAGCCTGTTCTTC.

The J gene is TRBJ2-1, the V gene TRBV7-8; 7 positions agree with TRBD1. Looked up from germline, CDR1 is SGHVS and CDR2 is FQNEAQ. The CDR3 is 15 amino acids. The junction had 6 bases not matched to a gene; V was cut back by 4 bases and J by 3 bases. The CDR3 loop is CASSSKRDSYNEQFF. In DNA, the CDR3 is TGTGCCAGCAGCTCAAAACGGGACAGCTACAATGAGCAGTTCTTC.

The chain is built from TRBV27 and TRBJ2-3; D is undetermined. This CDR3 spans 14 amino acids. Germline V gives CDR1 MNHEY, CDR2 SMNVEV (reference sequence). V lost 0 bases, J lost 4 bases, and 8 bases lay in between. The CDR3 sequence: CASSLSTNPDTQYF. The CDR3 coding sequence is TGTGCCAGCAGTTTATCTACTAATCCAGATACGCAGTATTTT.

The count of this clone is one. V gene TRBV7-9 combines with J gene TRBJ1-2, with D unclear. The germline gives CDR1 SEHNR, CDR2 FQNEAQ (reference sequence). The CDR3 covers 15 residues. The V and J ends lost 0 bases and 0 bases respectively, with 8 bases between them. As DNA, the CDR3 is TGTGCCAGCAGCTTAGCTCTCACTGCTAACTATGGCTACACCTTC. Residues: CASSLALTANYGYTF. Full variable domain (missing parts from reference TRBV7-9 and TRBJ1-2): DTGVSQNPRHKITKRGQNVTFRCDPISEHNRLYWYRQTLGQGPEFLTYFQNEAQLEKSRLLSDRFSAERPKGSFSTLEIQRTEQGDSAMYLCASSLALTANYGYTFGSGTRLTVV.

The chain has TRBV4-3 and TRBJ2-3; 12 bases line up with TRBD2. After removal of 0 bases from V and 3 bases from J, the junction contained 4 bases not matched to a gene. The CDR3 loop spans 17 amino acids. From germline, CDR1 is LGHNA and CDR2 YSLEER. The CDR3 DNA reads TGCGCCAGCAGCCAAGATCACACTAGCGGGGGGACAGATACGCAGTATTTT. Translated, it gives CASSQDHTSGGTDTQYF.

A few counts support this clone. CDR3 nucleotide sequence: TGTGCCAGCAGCCACAGGGGGACTAGGTACTTC. It codes for CASSHRGTRYF. The chain employs TRBV3-1 (or the pseudogene TRBV3-2) and TRBJ2-7; weak D call: TRBD2 (8 bases). This CDR3 has 11 residues. From germline, CDR1 is LGHDT and CDR2 YNNKEL (reference sequence). V lost 3 bases and J 12 bases, leaving 12 bases between the germline ends.

The chain carries TRBV27 and TRBJ2-2; D possibly corresponds to TRBD2 (6 bases). V lost 3 bases, J lost 0 bases, and 11 bases lay in between. This CDR3 contains 16 residues. Germline loops: CDR1 MNHEY, CDR2 SMNVEV (reference sequence). The CDR3 spells CASSFYGTSNTGELFF. As DNA, the CDR3 is TGTGCCAGCAGTTTTTATGGGACTTCGAACACCGGGGAGCTGTTTTTT.

The chain combines TRBV29-1 with TRBJ2-7; 8 bases fit TRBD2. CDR1 and CDR2 (germline): SQVTM, ANQGSEA. This CDR3 has 16 amino acids. J was trimmed by 2 bases and V by 1 base; bases with no gene match: 10. CDR3 region: CSVEGASGQFTYEQYF. CDR3 coding DNA: TGCAGCGTTGAAGGTGCTAGCGGGCAGTTCACCTACGAGCAGTACTTC.

The chain combines TRBV6-2 or TRBV6-3 with TRBJ1-3; maybe TRBD1 (5 bases). V was shortened by 4 bases and J by 7 bases, with 11 bases between the two germline ends. The CDR3 consists of 13 residues. Germline values: CDR1 MNHEY, CDR2 SVGEGT. Written as DNA, the CDR3 is TGTGCCAGCAGTTTGGGGCGTTGGAACACCATATATTTT. It is translated as CASSLGRWNTIYF.

The CDR3 spells CASSSPREAAFF. The CDR3 DNA follows: TGTGCCAGCAGCTCACCCCGGGAGGCGGCTTTCTTT. The V gene is TRBV6-5, the J gene TRBJ1-1, with no clear D. This CDR3 is built from 12 residues. CDR1 is MNHEY, CDR2 SVGAGI, per germline. Trimming removed 6 bases from V and 11 bases from J, with 16 bases in between.

The V and J genes are TRBV9 and TRBJ2-1, with 10 nucleotides matching TRBD2. The CDR3 runs to 15 residues. After removal of 3 bases from V and 7 bases from J, the junction contained 7 bases not matched to a gene. CDR1 and CDR2 (germline): SGDLS, YYNGEE. The CDR3 region is CASSAGTSASNEQFF. CDR3 DNA: TGTGCCAGCAGCGCCGGGACTAGCGCGTCGAATGAGCAGTTCTTC.

This chain connects TRBV29-1 to TRBJ2-7; TRBD1 agrees at 8 bases. V lost 0 bases and J lost 3; bases outside the gene matches: 7. CDR3 size: 15 residues. Germline-derived CDR1 and CDR2 are SQVTM and ANQGSEA. The CDR3 loop reads CSVEDPETGDYEQYF. CDR3 sequence (DNA): TGCAGCGTTGAAGATCCGGAGACAGGGGACTACGAGCAGTACTTC.

The chain employs TRBV9 and TRBJ2-7; TRBD2 is a possible D gene (7 bases). The CDR3 is 14 amino acids. The germline CDR1 and CDR2 sequences are SGDLS and YYNGEE. Between the trimmed V and J ends, which lost 4 bases and 2 bases, there was a span of 13 bases. As DNA, the CDR3 is TGTGCCAGCAGCCCGGGCGGGGGCCCCTACGAGCAGTACTTC. Translation: CASSPGGGPYEQYF.

This rearrangement joins TRBV29-1 to TRBJ1-1, with 8 bases matching TRBD1. CDR1 is SQVTM, CDR2 ANQGSEA, per germline. V was pared by 6 bases and J by 5 bases, with 14 bases of the junction left unmatched. The CDR3 consists of 15 residues. As DNA, the CDR3 is TGCAGCGTCAAGACTTGGACAGGGAAGATAACTGAAGCTTTCTTT. Translated, it gives CSVKTWTGKITEAFF. The whole variable domain, filled in from reference TRBV29-1 and TRBJ1-1, reads SAVISQKPSRDICQRGTSLTIQCQVDSQVTMMFWYRQQPGQSLTLIATANQGSEATYESGFVIDKFPISRPNLTFSTLTVSNMSPEDSSIYLCSVKTWTGKITEAFFGQGTRLTVV.

The V and J genes are TRBV18 and TRBJ1-2, with D unresolved. Trimming removed 0 bases from V and 5 bases from J, with 16 bases in between. Germline V gives CDR1 KGHSH, CDR2 LQKENI. There are 16 residues in the CDR3. This chain's CDR3 is CASSPPNRASVYGYTF. The CDR3 coding sequence is TGTGCCAGCTCACCACCAAATAGGGCTAGCGTATATGGCTACACCTTC.

The V and J genes are TRBV6-5 and TRBJ2-3; D is undetermined. The CDR3 consists of 14 residues. Trimming removed 2 bases from V and 0 bases from J, with 6 bases in between. Germline V gene data show CDR1 as MNHEY and CDR2 as SVGAGI. The CDR3 region is CASSYATSTDTQYF. The CDR3 bases are TGTGCCAGCAGTTACGCGACTAGCACAGATACGCAGTATTTT.

The gene calls are TRBV5-1 and TRBJ1-1, with D unclear. The V gene lost 3 bases and the J gene lost 8 bases, with 14 bases spanning the gap. The germline gives CDR1 SGHRS, CDR2 YFSETQ. The CDR3 has 13 amino acids. CDR3 DNA: TGCGCCAGCAGCTCGGGAGTGGGGTCGGAAGCTTTCTTT. Translated: CASSSGVGSEAFF.

The genes are TRBV5-8 and TRBJ2-6; no reliable D call. CDR1 and CDR2 (germline): SGHTS, YDEGEE. CDR3 length: 14 residues. V was trimmed by 7 bases and J by 5 bases, leaving 13 bases between them. Here the CDR3 DNA reads TGTGCCAGCCACACACAAAGTCGGGCCAACGTCCTGACTTTC. It yields the protein CASHTQSRANVLTF.

This clone has only one observation. This chain joins TRBV11-3 and TRBJ2-7; a weak D match, TRBD1 (6 bases). V was trimmed by 1 base and J by 6 bases, leaving 7 bases between them. CDR3 length: 12 residues. CDR1 is SGHNT and CDR2 is YENEEA in the germline V gene. CDR3 coding DNA: TGTGCCAGCAGCTTAGGAGGGGGCGAGCAGTACTTC. This sequence encodes CASSLGGGEQYF. Drawing the rest from reference TRBV11-3 and TRBJ2-7, the complete variable domain is EAGVVQSPRYKIIEKKQPVAFWCNPISGHNTLYWYLQNLGQGPELLIRYENEEAVDDSQLPKDRFSAERLKGVDSTLKIQPAELGDSAVYLCASSLGGGEQYFGPGTRLTVT.

This CDR3 reads CASSLALGAGVGETQYF. CDR3 in DNA: TGTGCCAGCAGCTTAGCCCTTGGGGCGGGGGTCGGAGAGACCCAGTACTTC. The chain links TRBV11-1 to TRBJ2-5; 7 bases fit TRBD2. Germline CDR1 SGHAT, CDR2 FQDESV (reference sequence). The CDR3 is 17 amino acids. V was pared by 0 bases and J by 4 bases, with 11 bases of the junction left unmatched.

This CDR3 reads CASSIDSGFGTDTQYF. In DNA, the CDR3 is TGTGCCAGTAGTATCGATAGCGGGTTCGGCACAGATACGCAGTATTTT. J is TRBJ2-3 and V is TRBV19; 7 bases are a match to TRBD2. Germline V lookup: CDR1 LNHDA, CDR2 SQIVND (reference sequence). The length of the CDR3 is 16 residues. The junction had 7 bases not matched to a gene; V was cut back by 3 bases and J by 1 base.

The chain carries TRBV7-8 and TRBJ1-6; 10 bases align to TRBD1. CDR1 is SGHVS, CDR2 FQNEAQ, per germline. This CDR3 has 16 residues. With V trimmed by 5 bases and J by 7 bases, 8 bases remained unmatched. The CDR3 spells CASSTRTGGYNSPLHF. Here the CDR3 DNA reads TGTGCCAGCAGCACCAGGACAGGGGGTTACAATTCACCCCTCCACTTT.

This clone has only one observation. This rearrangement joins TRBV24-1 to TRBJ1-1, with 12 bases matching TRBD1. This CDR3 region has 17 residues. Germline assignment: CDR1 KGHDR and CDR2 SFDVKD. The J segment lost 3 bases and the V segment lost 3 bases, leaving 7 bases of the junction unmatched. CDR3 loop: CATSDPGTGGADTEAFF. In DNA, the CDR3 is TGTGCCACCAGTGATCCCGGGACAGGGGGCGCGGACACTGAAGCTTTCTTT.

V and J are TRBV18 and TRBJ2-2; 12 bases fit TRBD1. J gave up 5 bases and V 0 bases, and 1 base lay outside the gene matches. Germline loops: CDR1 KGHSH, CDR2 LQKENI. The CDR3 length is 16 residues. CDR3 bases: TGTGCCAGCTCACCACCGGGACAGGGGGCTACCGGGGAGCTGTTTTTT. Amino acid sequence: CASSPPGQGATGELFF.

The chain is built from TRBV3-1 (or the pseudogene TRBV3-2) and TRBJ2-5, with no clear D. The germline V gene encodes CDR1 LGHDT and CDR2 YNNKEL (reference sequence). This CDR3 is built from 13 residues. V was clipped by 4 bases and J by 2 bases, with 8 bases between them. CDR3 DNA sequence: TGTGCCAGCAGCCTGCCGGGTCAAGAGACCCAGTACTTC. Its protein is CASSLPGQETQYF.

The chain employs TRBV5-1 and TRBJ1-4; D not resolved. The CDR3 covers 12 residues. Trimming removed 4 bases from V and 5 bases from J, with 6 bases in between. Germline V gene lookup returns CDR1 SGHRS and CDR2 YFSETQ. CDR3 DNA sequence: TGCGCCAGCAGCAGAGAGAATGAAAAACTGTTTTTT. Translation: CASSRENEKLFF.

The J gene is TRBJ2-4, the V gene TRBV19; D perhaps matches TRBD2 (5 bases). The CDR3 runs 13 residues. Germline V gene lookup returns CDR1 LNHDA and CDR2 SQIVND (reference sequence). Between the trimmed V and J ends, which lost 5 bases and 7 bases, there was a span of 12 bases. The CDR3 loop reads CASSVSGGNIQYF. The CDR3 nucleotides read TGTGCCAGTAGTGTTTCAGGAGGTAACATTCAGTACTTC.

The rearrangement joins TRBV9 to TRBJ2-6; D uncertain. The CDR3 is made up of 16 amino acids. V was trimmed by 0 bases and J by 0 bases, leaving 7 bases between them. CDR1 is SGDLS and CDR2 is YYNGEE in the germline V gene. The CDR3 nucleotides read TGTGCCAGCAGCGTAGGACTCAGCTCTGGGGCCAACGTCCTGACTTTC. Protein sequence: CASSVGLSSGANVLTF.